This T cell receptor beta chain is drawn from a study of cytomegalovirus exposure and HLA in healthy donors. Trimming took 5 bases from V and 1 from J, leaving 9 bases between them. The CDR3 runs 14 residues. The germline V gene encodes CDR1 MGHDK and CDR2 SYGVNS. Points from the study as a whole: Researchers reported in a later analysis that a missense DCLRE1C variant was tied to TCR beta V- and J-gene trimming. Among donors in an Asian-associated ancestry cluster, a later analysis reportedly found fewer N-insertions than the roughly 700-donor mean.

About this clone itself: The antigen is undetermined.

It was with 60 Vbeta and 13 Jbeta primers that the PCR ran. This table comes from immunoSEQ multiplex PCR, and its TCRdb copy is limited to in-frame clones, with some not included. The repertoire includes about 98,000 clones, about 85% of them detected once, and approximately 4% sits in the top ten. Material for sequencing was PBMCs. The receptor was derived from a female donor in good health and CMV-seropositive. The J gene is TRBJ1-3, the V gene TRBV25-1, with D unclear. In nucleotides, the CDR3 is TGTGCCAGCAGTTACTCGGGTTCTGGAAACACCATATATTTT. Its protein product is CASSYSGSGNTIYF.